Each of the 10 T cell receptor beta chains below was sequenced from the same sample in a study of tissue T cells after allogeneic stem cell transplantation. The method was immunoSEQ multiplex PCR; TCRdb's version includes in-frame clones alone and lacks a portion of them. Of fewer than 30,000 clones listed, more than 60% were seen once; the top ten hold approximately 8%. The specimen was tissue from the ileum, collected at autopsy. All receptors come from a female donor of 60 years or more with lung cancer.

The chain uses TRBV6-5 and TRBJ1-2, with 8 bases aligning to TRBD1. There are 14 residues in the CDR3. J gave up 6 bases and V 6 bases, and 9 bases lay outside the gene matches. The germline gives CDR1 MNHEY, CDR2 SVGAGI. DNA for the CDR3: TGTGCCAGCAGAGACAGGGGCGGGGGGGATGGCTACACCTTC. Amino acids: CASRDRGGGDGYTF.

The chain uses TRBV10-3 and TRBJ2-7; 14 positions match TRBD2. The junction had 9 bases not matched to a gene; V was cut back by 0 bases and J by 5 bases. Germline V gene lookup returns CDR1 ENHRY and CDR2 SYGVKD. This CDR3 comprises 18 residues. The CDR3 sequence: CAISESLGTSGGGNEQYF. CDR3 in DNA: TGTGCCATCAGTGAGTCTCTAGGGACTAGCGGGGGAGGGAACGAGCAGTACTTC.

This chain connects TRBV27 to TRBJ1-3; no clear D gene. There are 15 residues in the CDR3. The germline CDR1 and CDR2 sequences are MNHEY and SMNVEV (reference sequence). The ends were cut back, 5 bases at V and 0 bases at J, with 11 bases in the middle. This CDR3 reads CASSRRWGSGNTIYF. In DNA, the CDR3 is TGTGCCAGCAGTCGCCGATGGGGCTCTGGAAACACCATATATTTT.

The gene calls are TRBV9 and TRBJ2-7; 9 bases are shared with TRBD1. The germline gives CDR1 SGDLS, CDR2 YYNGEE. This CDR3 comprises 15 residues. The trim removed 2 bases at V and 6 bases at J, leaving 9 bases unmatched. This CDR3 is CASSVGDRAQGEQYF. CDR3 sequence (DNA): TGTGCCAGCAGCGTTGGGGACAGGGCGCAAGGCGAGCAGTACTTC.

This CDR3 reads CASSILGGVVEGYGYTF. CDR3 nucleotides: TGTGCCAGTAGTATACTAGGGGGGGTTGTCGAGGGCTATGGCTACACCTTC. The chain uses TRBV19 and TRBJ1-2; tentative D call: TRBD1 (6 bases). Germline CDR1 LNHDA, CDR2 SQIVND (reference sequence). The length of the CDR3 is 17 residues. Trimming cost V 2 bases and J 4 bases, with 20 bases left between them.

This chain links TRBV7-9 with TRBJ2-1; D is possibly TRBD2 (7 bases). Germline V gene data show CDR1 as SEHNR and CDR2 as FQNEAQ (reference sequence). Trimming shortened V by 5 bases and J by 8 bases, and 19 bases separated the two germline ends. The CDR3 loop spans 15 amino acids. The CDR3 DNA follows: TGTGCCAGCAGCCCCTCCCCGGGGGGCAGAGATGAGCAGTTCTTC. Amino acid sequence: CASSPSPGGRDEQFF.

The CDR3 is CASSPSGIAYGYTF. In DNA form, the CDR3 reads TGTGCCAGCAGCCCTTCAGGGATTGCCTATGGCTACACCTTC. J is TRBJ1-2 and V is TRBV7-9, with a tentative D call TRBD1 (5 bases). Germline V gene lookup returns CDR1 SEHNR and CDR2 FQNEAQ (reference sequence). This CDR3 contains 14 residues. The V end was cut by 5 bases, the J end by 4 bases, with 14 bases between.

This clone occurred once. The V call is TRBV21-1, the J call TRBJ1-2. TRBV21-1 is an annotated pseudogene. This CDR3 has 12 amino acids. This CDR3 is CASSSLIYGYTF. CDR3 coding DNA: TGTGCCAGCAGCTCCCTGATCTATGGCTACACCTTC.

The genes are TRBV7-9 and TRBJ2-5, with TRBD1 matching 8 bases. V was clipped by 1 base and J by 1 base; unmatched bases: 5. This CDR3 has 16 amino acids. CDR1 is SEHNR, CDR2 FQNEAQ, per germline (reference sequence). This chain's CDR3 is CASSLERQGLQETQYF. CDR3 sequence (DNA): TGTGCCAGCAGCTTAGAGAGACAGGGGCTCCAAGAGACCCAGTACTTC.

The chain combines TRBV2 with TRBJ2-5; D is perhaps TRBD2 (7 bases). Germline V CDR1 and CDR2: SNHLY, FYNNEI. This CDR3 has 15 amino acids. V was shortened by 5 bases and J by 4 bases, with 17 bases between the two germline ends. The CDR3 spells CASSPEPGGGETQYF. As DNA, the CDR3 is TGTGCCAGCAGTCCAGAGCCGGGGGGCGGAGAGACCCAGTACTTC. Combining the CDR3 with reference TRBV2 and TRBJ2-5 gives the whole variable domain EPEVTQTPSHQVTQMGQEVILRCVPISNHLYFYWYRQILGQKVEFLVSFYNNEISEKSEIFDDQFSVERPDGSNFTLKIRSTKLEDSAMYFCASSPEPGGGETQYFGPGTRLLVL.